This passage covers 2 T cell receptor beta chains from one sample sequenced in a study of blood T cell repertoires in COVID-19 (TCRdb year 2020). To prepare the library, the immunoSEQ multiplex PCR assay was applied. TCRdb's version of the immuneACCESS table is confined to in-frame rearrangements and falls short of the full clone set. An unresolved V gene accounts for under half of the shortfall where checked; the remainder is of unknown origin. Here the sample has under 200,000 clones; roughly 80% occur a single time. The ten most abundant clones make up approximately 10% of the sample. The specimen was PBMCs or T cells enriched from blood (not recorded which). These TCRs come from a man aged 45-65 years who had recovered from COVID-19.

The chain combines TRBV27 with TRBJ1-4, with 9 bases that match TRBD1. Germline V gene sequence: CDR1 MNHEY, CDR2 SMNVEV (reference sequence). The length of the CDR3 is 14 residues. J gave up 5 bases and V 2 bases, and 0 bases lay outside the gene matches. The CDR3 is CASSLGTGNEKLFF. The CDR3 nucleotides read TGTGCCAGCAGTTTAGGGACAGGGAATGAAAAACTGTTTTTT. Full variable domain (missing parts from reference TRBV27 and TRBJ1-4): EAQVTQNPRYLITVTGKKLTVTCSQNMNHEYMSWYRQDPGLGLRQIYYSMNVEVTDKGDVPEGYKVSRKEKRNFPLILESPSPNQTSLYFCASSLGTGNEKLFFGSGTQLSVL.

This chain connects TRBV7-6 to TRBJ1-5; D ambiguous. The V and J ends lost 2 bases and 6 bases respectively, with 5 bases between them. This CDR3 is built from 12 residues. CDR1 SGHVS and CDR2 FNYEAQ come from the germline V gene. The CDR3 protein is CASSLTGQPQHF. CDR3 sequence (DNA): TGTGCCAGCAGCTTAACGGGTCAGCCCCAGCATTTT.